This TCR beta chain appears in the sequencing data of a study of CD8 T cells in ankylosing spondylitis. Study-level findings and limits: Reportedly, disease-linked clones are significantly enriched in ankylosing spondylitis patients' matched synovial fluid. One TCR beta motif, made up of about 8 highly homologous variants, appeared characteristic of ankylosing spondylitis blood.

This clonotype occurred a few times. The antigen remains unidentified. Construction of TCR beta libraries was performed using quantitative 5'-RACE with molecular barcodes. TCRdb ran MiXCR on the 5' RACE reads and lists one entry per CDR3 protein. The sample yields around 320,000 distinct CDR3 sequences, around 21% seen once. Trimming took 1 base from V and 2 from J, leaving 8 bases between them. The germline V gene has CDR1 SGHRS and CDR2 YFSETQ. The CDR3 spans 14 residues. The V and J genes are TRBV5-1 and TRBJ2-3; D remains unclear. Sequencing was performed on blood, either unsorted or a sorted T cell fraction (not recorded which). The TCR sequence derives from a female donor with ankylosing spondylitis or in good health (not recorded which). The DNA for the CDR3 is TGCGCCAGCAGCTTGTCCAAAAACACAGATACGCAGTATTTT. It encodes CASSLSKNTDTQYF.